This T cell receptor beta chain is drawn from a study of cytomegalovirus exposure and HLA in healthy donors. Overall study: A later analysis reported the same platform for the 110 or so validation repertoires and the approximately 670 first-cohort repertoires.

Study conclusions and caveats: Approximately 160 TCR beta chains were listed as cytomegalovirus-associated.

The ends were cut back, 2 bases at V and 0 bases at J, with 11 bases in the middle. CDR1 is ENHRY and CDR2 is SYGVKD in the germline V gene. The CDR3 contains 16 residues. Profiled with immunoSEQ multiplex PCR; TCRdb holds only in-frame clones, not every one. The table includes roughly 76,000 clones, 94% detected once. In the case of this clone: As yet, its antigen is unknown.

The donors were part of the approximately 120-subject validation cohort, which stood apart from the roughly 640-subject first cohort. The V gene is TRBV10-3, the J gene TRBJ1-3, with TRBD1 as a possible D gene (5 bases). Sequencing was carried out using PBMCs. This TCR was recovered from a man between 18 and 29 years old in good health and CMV-seropositive. The CDR3 reads CAISEPNQGSGNTIYF. The CDR3 bases are TGTGCCATCAGTGAGCCGAACCAGGGCTCTGGAAACACCATATATTTT.